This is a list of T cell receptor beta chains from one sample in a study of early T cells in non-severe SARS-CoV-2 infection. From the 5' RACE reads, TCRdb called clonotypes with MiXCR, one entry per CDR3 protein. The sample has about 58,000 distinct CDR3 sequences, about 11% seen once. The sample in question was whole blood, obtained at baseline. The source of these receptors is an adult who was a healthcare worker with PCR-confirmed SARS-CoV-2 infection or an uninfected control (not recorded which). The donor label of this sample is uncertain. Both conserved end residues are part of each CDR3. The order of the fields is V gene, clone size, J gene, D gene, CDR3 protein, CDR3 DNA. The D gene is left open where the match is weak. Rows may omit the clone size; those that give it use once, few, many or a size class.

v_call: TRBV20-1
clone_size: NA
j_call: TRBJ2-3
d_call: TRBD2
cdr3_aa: CSAKPGLAGGKDTQYF
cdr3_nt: TGCAGTGCTAAACCCGGACTAGCGGGGGGTAAAGATACGCAGTATTTT

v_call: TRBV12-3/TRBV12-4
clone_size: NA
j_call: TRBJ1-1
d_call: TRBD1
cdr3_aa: CASRYGTGRRAFF
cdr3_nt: TGTGCCAGCAGGTACGGGACAGGGAGAAGGGCTTTCTTT

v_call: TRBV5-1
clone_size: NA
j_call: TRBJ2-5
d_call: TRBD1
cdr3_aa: CASSLQGVGETQYF
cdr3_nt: TGTGCCAGCAGCCTACAGGGGGTAGGAGAGACCCAGTACTTC

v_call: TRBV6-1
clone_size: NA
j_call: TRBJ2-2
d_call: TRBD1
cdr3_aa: CATKGAANTGELFF
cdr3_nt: TGTGCCACCAAGGGGGCAGCGAACACCGGGGAGCTGTTTTTT

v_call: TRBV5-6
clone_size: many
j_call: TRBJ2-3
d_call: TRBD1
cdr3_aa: CASSPGQGREDTQYF
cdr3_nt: TGTGCCAGCAGCCCCGGACAGGGCCGGGAAGATACGCAGTATTTT

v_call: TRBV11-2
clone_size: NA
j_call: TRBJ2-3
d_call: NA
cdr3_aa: CASSSTLGLGSTDTQYF
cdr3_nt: TGTGCCAGCAGCTCGACCCTGGGACTTGGTAGCACAGATACGCAGTATTTT

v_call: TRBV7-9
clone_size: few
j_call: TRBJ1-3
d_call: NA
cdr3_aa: CASSATNHRAGNTIYF
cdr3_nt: TGTGCCAGCAGCGCAACGAATCACAGGGCTGGAAACACCATATATTTT

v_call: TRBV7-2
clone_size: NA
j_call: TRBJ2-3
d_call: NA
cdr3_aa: CASSLTPKGAADTQYF
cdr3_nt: TGTGCCAGCAGCCTGACGCCGAAGGGAGCTGCAGATACGCAGTATTTT

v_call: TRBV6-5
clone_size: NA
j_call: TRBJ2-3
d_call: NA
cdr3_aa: CASSHYKADTQYF
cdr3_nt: TGTGCCAGCAGTCACTACAAGGCAGATACGCAGTATTTT

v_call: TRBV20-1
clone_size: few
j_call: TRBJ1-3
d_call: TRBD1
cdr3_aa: CSASRDSIFSENTIYF
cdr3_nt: TGCAGTGCTAGTAGGGACAGCATATTCTCTGAAAACACCATATATTTT

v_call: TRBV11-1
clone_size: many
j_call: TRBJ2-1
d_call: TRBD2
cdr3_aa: CASSSPGTRIGEQFF
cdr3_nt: TGTGCCAGCAGCTCGCCCGGGACTAGGATAGGGGAGCAGTTCTTC

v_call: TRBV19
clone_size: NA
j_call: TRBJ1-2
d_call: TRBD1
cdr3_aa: CASSIASPGQGSYGYTF
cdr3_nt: TGTGCCAGTAGTATAGCGTCGCCGGGACAGGGAAGCTATGGCTACACCTTC

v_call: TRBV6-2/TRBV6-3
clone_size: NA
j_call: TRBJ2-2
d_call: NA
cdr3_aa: CATLDFTNTGELFF
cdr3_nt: TGTGCCACCCTTGACTTCACGAACACCGGGGAGCTGTTTTTT

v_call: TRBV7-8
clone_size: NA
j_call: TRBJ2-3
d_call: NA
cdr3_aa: CASSLDLQDTQYF
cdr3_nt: TGTGCCAGCAGCTTGGATCTACAGGATACGCAGTATTTT

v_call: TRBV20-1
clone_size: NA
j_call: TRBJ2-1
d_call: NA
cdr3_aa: CSASFWDGNNEQFF
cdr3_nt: TGCAGTGCTAGCTTCTGGGACGGTAACAATGAGCAGTTCTTC

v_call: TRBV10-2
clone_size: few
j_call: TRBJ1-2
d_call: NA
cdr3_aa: CASSEGARYGYTF
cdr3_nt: TGCGCCAGCAGTGAAGGGGCCCGCTATGGCTACACCTTC

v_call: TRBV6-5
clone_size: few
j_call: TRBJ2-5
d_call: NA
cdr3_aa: CASSYFSGGVETQYF
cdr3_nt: TGTGCCAGCAGTTACTTCTCGGGGGGCGTGGAGACCCAGTACTTC

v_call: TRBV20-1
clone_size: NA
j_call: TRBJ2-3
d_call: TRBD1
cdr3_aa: CSASPTGQGTDTQYF
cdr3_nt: TGCAGTGCTAGTCCAACGGGACAGGGCACAGATACGCAGTATTTT

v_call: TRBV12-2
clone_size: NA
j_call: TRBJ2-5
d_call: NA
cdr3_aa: CASRLVHTDSTRGTQYF
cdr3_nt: TGTGCAAGTCGCTTAGTCCACACGGATTCGACCCGGGGGACCCAGTACTTC

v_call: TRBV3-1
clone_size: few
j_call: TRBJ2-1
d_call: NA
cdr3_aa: CASSQVTRESEQFF
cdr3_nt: TGTGCCAGCAGCCAGGTAACAAGGGAGAGCGAGCAGTTCTTC

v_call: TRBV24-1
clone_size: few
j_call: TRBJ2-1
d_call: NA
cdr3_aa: CATSDATSNEQFF
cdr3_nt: TGTGCCACCAGTGATGCCACTAGTAATGAGCAGTTCTTC

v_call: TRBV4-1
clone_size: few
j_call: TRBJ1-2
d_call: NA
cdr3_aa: CASSHPLWGYTF
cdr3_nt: TGCGCCAGCAGCCACCCTCTATGGGGCTACACCTTC

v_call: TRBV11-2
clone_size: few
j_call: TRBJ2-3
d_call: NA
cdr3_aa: CASSGLRSSDTQYF
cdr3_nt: TGTGCCAGCAGCGGCTTAAGGTCATCAGATACGCAGTATTTT

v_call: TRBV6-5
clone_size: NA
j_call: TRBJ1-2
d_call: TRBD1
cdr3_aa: CASSYTGQASGYTF
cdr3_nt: TGTGCCAGCAGTTACACCGGACAGGCTTCTGGCTACACCTTC

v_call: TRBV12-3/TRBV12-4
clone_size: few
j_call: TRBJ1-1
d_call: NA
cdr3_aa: CASRLPTRNTEAFF
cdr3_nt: TGTGCCAGCAGGTTACCGACAAGGAACACTGAAGCTTTCTTT

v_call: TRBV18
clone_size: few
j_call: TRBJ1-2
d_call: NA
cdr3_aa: CASSRLTGIHYGYTF
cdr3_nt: TGTGCCAGCTCACGATTAACAGGGATCCACTATGGCTACACCTTC

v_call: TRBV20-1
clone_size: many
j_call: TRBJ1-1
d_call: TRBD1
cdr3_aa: CSAGPGGVKNTEAFF
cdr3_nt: TGCAGTGCTGGGCCAGGGGGAGTTAAGAACACTGAAGCTTTCTTT

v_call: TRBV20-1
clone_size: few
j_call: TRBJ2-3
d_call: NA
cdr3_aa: CSASNQGFVSTQYF
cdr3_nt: TGCAGTGCTAGTAATCAGGGGTTTGTAAGTACGCAGTATTTT

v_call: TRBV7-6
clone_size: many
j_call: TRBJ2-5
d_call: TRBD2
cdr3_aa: CASSGRTSGQETQYF
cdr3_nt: TGTGCCAGCAGCGGCCGAACTAGCGGTCAAGAGACCCAGTACTTC

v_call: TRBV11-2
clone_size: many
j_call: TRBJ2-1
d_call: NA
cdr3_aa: CASSFSNNEQFF
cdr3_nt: TGTGCCAGCAGCTTCTCCAACAATGAGCAGTTCTTC

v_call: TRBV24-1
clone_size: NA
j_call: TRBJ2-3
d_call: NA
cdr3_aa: CATRGGYNTDTQYF
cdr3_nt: TGTGCCACCAGAGGAGGCTACAACACAGATACGCAGTATTTT

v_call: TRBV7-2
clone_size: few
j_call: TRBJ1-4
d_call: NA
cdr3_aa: CASSFAGTAATNEKLFF
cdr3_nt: TGTGCCAGCAGCTTCGCCGGGACGGCAGCAACTAATGAAAAACTGTTTTTT

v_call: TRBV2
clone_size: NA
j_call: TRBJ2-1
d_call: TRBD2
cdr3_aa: CASSEALAGGSYNEQFF
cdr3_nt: TGTGCCAGCAGTGAAGCGTTGGCGGGGGGGTCCTACAATGAGCAGTTCTTC

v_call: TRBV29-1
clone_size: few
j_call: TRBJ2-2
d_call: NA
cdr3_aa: CSARGTGELFF
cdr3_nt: TGCAGCGCTAGGGGCACCGGGGAGCTGTTTTTT

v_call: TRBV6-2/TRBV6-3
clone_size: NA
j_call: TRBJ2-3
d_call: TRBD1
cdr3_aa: CASSYSMGQGAEDTQYF
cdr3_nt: TGTGCCAGCAGTTACTCGATGGGACAGGGGGCCGAAGATACGCAGTATTTT

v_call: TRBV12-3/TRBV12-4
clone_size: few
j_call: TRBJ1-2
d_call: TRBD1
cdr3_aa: CASSLDRVYGYTF
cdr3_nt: TGTGCCAGCAGTCTCGACAGGGTCTATGGCTACACCTTC

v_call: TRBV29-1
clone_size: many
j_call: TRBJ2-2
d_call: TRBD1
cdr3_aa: CSVRQGAGELFF
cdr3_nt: TGCAGCGTTAGACAGGGAGCCGGGGAGCTGTTTTTT

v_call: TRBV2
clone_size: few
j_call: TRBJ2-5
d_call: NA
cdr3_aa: CASRVLGRLQETQYF
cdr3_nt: TGTGCCAGCAGGGTACTAGGAAGGCTCCAAGAGACCCAGTACTTC

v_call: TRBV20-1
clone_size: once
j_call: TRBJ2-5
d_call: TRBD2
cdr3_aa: CSATRHGGDQETQYF
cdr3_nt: TGCAGTGCTACCCGCCATGGGGGGGACCAAGAGACCCAGTACTTC

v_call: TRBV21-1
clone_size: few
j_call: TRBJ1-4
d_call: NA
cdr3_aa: CASDGKGVSRIEKLFF
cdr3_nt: TGTGCCAGTGACGGGAAGGGGGTCAGTCGAATTGAAAAACTGTTTTTT

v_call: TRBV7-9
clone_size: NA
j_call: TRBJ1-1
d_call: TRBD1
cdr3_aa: CASSRPIWTGGFTNTEAFF
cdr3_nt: TGTGCCAGCAGCCGCCCTATTTGGACAGGGGGCTTTACGAACACTGAAGCTTTCTTT

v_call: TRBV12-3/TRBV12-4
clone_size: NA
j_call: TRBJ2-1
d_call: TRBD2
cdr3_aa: CASMPLAGAYNEQFF
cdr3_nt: TGTGCCAGCATGCCACTAGCGGGGGCGTACAATGAGCAGTTCTTC

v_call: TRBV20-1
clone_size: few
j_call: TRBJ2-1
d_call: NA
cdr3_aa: CSARTISEQFF
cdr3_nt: TGCAGTGCTAGAACTATCTCCGAGCAGTTCTTC

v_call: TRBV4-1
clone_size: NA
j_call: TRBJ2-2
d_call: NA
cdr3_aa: CASSQDYEGVNTGELFF
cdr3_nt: TGCGCCAGCAGCCAAGATTATGAGGGGGTGAACACCGGGGAGCTGTTTTTT

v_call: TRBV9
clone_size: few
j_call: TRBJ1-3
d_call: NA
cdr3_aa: CASSVGERLSGNTIYF
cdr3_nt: TGTGCCAGCAGCGTGGGGGAGCGATTATCTGGAAACACCATATATTTT

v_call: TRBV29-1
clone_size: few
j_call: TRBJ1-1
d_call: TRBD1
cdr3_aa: CSVERQGAWTEAFF
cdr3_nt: TGCAGCGTTGAAAGACAGGGGGCATGGACTGAAGCTTTCTTT

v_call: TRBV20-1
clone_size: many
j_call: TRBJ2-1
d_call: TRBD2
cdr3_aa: CSARAGPQTSGGRNEQFF
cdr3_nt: TGCAGTGCTCGCGCGGGCCCACAGACTAGCGGGGGGAGAAATGAGCAGTTCTTC

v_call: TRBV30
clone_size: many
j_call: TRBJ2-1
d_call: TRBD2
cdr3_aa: CAWSPSRGALHEQFF
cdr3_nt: TGTGCCTGGAGTCCCTCGCGGGGGGCCCTTCATGAGCAGTTCTTC

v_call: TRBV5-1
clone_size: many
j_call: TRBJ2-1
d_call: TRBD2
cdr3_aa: CASSFSSTSESEQFF
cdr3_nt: TGCGCCAGCAGCTTCTCTTCCACTAGCGAGAGTGAGCAGTTCTTC

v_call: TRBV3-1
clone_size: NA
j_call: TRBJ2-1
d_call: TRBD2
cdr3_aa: CASSPEGLAGSNEQFF
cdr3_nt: TGTGCCAGCAGCCCTGAAGGACTAGCGGGGAGCAATGAGCAGTTCTTC

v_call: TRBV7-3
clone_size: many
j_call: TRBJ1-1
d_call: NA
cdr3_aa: CASSLGFGGEAFF
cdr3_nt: TGTGCCAGCAGCTTAGGGTTCGGGGGTGAAGCTTTCTTT

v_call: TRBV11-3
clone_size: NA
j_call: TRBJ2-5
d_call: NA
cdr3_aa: CASSLASDRETQYF
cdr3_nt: TGTGCCAGCAGCTTAGCGTCCGACCGGGAGACCCAGTACTTC

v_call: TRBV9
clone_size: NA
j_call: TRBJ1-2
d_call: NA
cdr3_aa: CASSSGSLLANYGYTF
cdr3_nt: TGTGCCAGCAGCTCGGGCAGCCTCCTAGCTAACTATGGCTACACCTTC

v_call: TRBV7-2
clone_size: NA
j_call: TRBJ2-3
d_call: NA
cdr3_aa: CASSFQSDTQYF
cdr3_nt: TGTGCCAGCAGTTTCCAGTCAGATACGCAGTATTTT